This TCR beta chain was identified during a study of cytomegalovirus exposure and HLA in healthy donors. Overall study findings and caveats: Serostatus for CMV was the only available immune exposure information.

This clone was detected a few times. What it binds is not known. The junction had 5 bases not matched to a gene; V was cut back by 6 bases and J by 2 bases. Per the germline V gene, CDR1 is SNHLY and CDR2 is FYNNEI. CDR3 length: 15 residues. PCR primers comprised 60 Vbeta and 13 Jbeta primers. Profiling relied on immunoSEQ multiplex PCR, and the TCRdb table lists in-frame clones only, not all of them. Of over 150,000 clones listed, 82% are singletons. Sequences were obtained from PBMCs. V gene TRBV2 combines with J gene TRBJ2-3; 10 bases are a match to TRBD2. The clonotype was recovered from a girl aged 2 to 9 in good health and CMV-seropositive. CDR3 sequence reads: CASRVAGGTTDTQYF. The CDR3 region has the DNA TGTGCCAGCAGGGTAGCGGGAGGCACCACAGATACGCAGTATTTT.